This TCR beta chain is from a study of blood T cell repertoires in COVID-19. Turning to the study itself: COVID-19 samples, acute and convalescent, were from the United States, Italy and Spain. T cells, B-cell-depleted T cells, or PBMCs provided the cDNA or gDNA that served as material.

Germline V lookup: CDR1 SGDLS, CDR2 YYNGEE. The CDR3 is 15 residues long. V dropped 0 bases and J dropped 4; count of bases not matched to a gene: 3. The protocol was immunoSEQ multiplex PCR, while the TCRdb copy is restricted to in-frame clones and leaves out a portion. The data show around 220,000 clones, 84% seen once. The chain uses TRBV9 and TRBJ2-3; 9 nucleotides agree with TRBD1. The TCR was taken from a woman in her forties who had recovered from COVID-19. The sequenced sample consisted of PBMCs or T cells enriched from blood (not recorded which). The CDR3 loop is CASSVDRTGADTQYF. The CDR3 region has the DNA TGTGCCAGCAGCGTAGACAGGACAGGGGCAGATACGCAGTATTTT. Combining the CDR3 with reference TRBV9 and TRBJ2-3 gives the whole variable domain DSGVTQTPKHLITATGQRVTLRCSPRSGDLSVYWYQQSLDQGLQFLIQYYNGEERAKGNILERFSAQQFPDLHSELNLSSLELGDSALYFCASSVDRTGADTQYFGPGTRLTVL.